This T cell receptor beta chain was observed in a study of T cells in Graves' hyperthyroidism and ophthalmopathy. Findings and caveats of the study: In validation, the model predicted ophthalmopathy. These predictions came a median roughly 7.1 months before onset. Ophthalmopathy was told apart from stable hyperthyroidism by a 13 V-J model.

Amplification yielded TCR beta CDR3 regions, with RNA transcripts as the source. When the TCR CDR3 underwent first-round RT-PCR, the HTBI primer set was used. TCRdb fed the multiplex PCR reads into MiXCR, producing one record per CDR3 protein. The data hold 550,000 to 600,000 distinct CDR3 sequences, with approximately 14% observed a single time. For the diagnoses, clinical symptoms, serum thyroxine and TRAb, thyroid ultrasound and orbital computed tomography were used. This clonotype was seen repeatedly, ten times or more. The antigen remains unidentified. With 0 bases clipped from V and 2 bases from J, the junction kept 7 bases outside the gene matches. Germline values: CDR1 DFQATT, CDR2 SNEGSKA (reference sequence). This CDR3 is 16 amino acids long.

The sequenced sample consisted of blood. V is TRBV20-1 and J is TRBJ2-1, with 7 nucleotides matching TRBD1. This TCR was recovered from a woman aged 18-29 years with Graves' ophthalmopathy. The CDR3 nucleotides are TGCAGTGCTAGAGACTGGTTGCAGGGGGCCTACAATGAGCAGTTCTTC. Its translation: CSARDWLQGAYNEQFF.